Shown below are 17 T cell receptor beta chains from a single sample sequenced in a study of T cell responses to AZD1222 COVID-19 vaccine. Sequencing used immunoSEQ multiplex PCR; TCRdb keeps in-frame clones, though not all of them. The top ten clones hold around a sixth of a sample with some 130,000 clones, approximately 85% of them seen once. This sample comprised peripheral blood, obtained on day 0 of MenACWY control vaccination. These receptors were collected from an adult in good health.

V is TRBV2 and J is TRBJ2-5; D may be TRBD2 (5 bases). The V and J ends lost 2 bases and 7 bases respectively, with 14 bases between them. The CDR3 spans 14 residues. Germline V gives CDR1 SNHLY, CDR2 FYNNEI. CDR3 sequence: CASSESILARTQYF. CDR3 nucleotides: TGTGCCAGCAGTGAATCCATCCTAGCTAGGACCCAGTACTTC. Variable domain in full (rest from reference TRBV2 and TRBJ2-5): EPEVTQTPSHQVTQMGQEVILRCVPISNHLYFYWYRQILGQKVEFLVSFYNNEISEKSEIFDDQFSVERPDGSNFTLKIRSTKLEDSAMYFCASSESILARTQYFGPGTRLLVL.

The genes are TRBV18 and TRBJ1-5; D not certain. Trimming cost V 2 bases and J 3 bases, with 2 bases left between them. Germline V gives CDR1 KGHSH, CDR2 LQKENI. CDR3 length: 12 residues. The chain's CDR3 is CASSPTNQPQHF. CDR3 sequence (DNA): TGTGCCAGCTCACCAACCAATCAGCCCCAGCATTTT.

This clone has a single count. The rearrangement links TRBV29-1 to TRBJ1-1; D gene ambiguous. Trimming stripped 5 bases from V and 4 bases from J, with 11 bases between. The CDR3 totals 12 residues. CDR1 SQVTM and CDR2 ANQGSEA come from the germline V gene. CDR3 in amino acids: CSVLGFSTEAFF. The CDR3 coding sequence is TGCAGCGTTCTTGGGTTCAGCACTGAAGCTTTCTTT.

The count of this clone is one. The same CDR3 can be traced to other DNA sequences in this sample. V gene TRBV7-7 combines with J gene TRBJ2-7; no clear D gene. There are 13 residues in the CDR3. V shed 1 base and J shed 3 bases, with 7 bases lying between them. Germline loops: CDR1 SSHAT, CDR2 FNYEAQ (reference sequence). CDR3 residues: CASSLGAGYEQYF. The CDR3 DNA is TGTGCCAGCAGCTTAGGGGCAGGCTACGAGCAGTACTTC.

This chain links TRBV12-3 or TRBV12-4 with TRBJ2-1; D uncertain. There are 13 residues in the CDR3. V was shortened by 8 bases and J by 0 bases, with 8 bases between the two germline ends. In DNA form, the CDR3 reads TGTGCCAGCCTCCCGGACTCCTACAATGAGCAGTTCTTC. Translated, it gives CASLPDSYNEQFF.

This chain uses TRBV6-5 with TRBJ1-1, with unresolved D. Between the trimmed V and J ends, which lost 2 bases and 1 base, there was a span of 8 bases. CDR1 is MNHEY, CDR2 SVGAGI, per germline. The CDR3 sequence is 14 residues long. The CDR3 nucleotides are TGTGCCAGCAGTTACGGCCGCGGGAACACTGAAGCTTTCTTT. This sequence encodes CASSYGRGNTEAFF.

V usage is TRBV6-1 and J usage is TRBJ2-7; tentatively, D is TRBD2 (6 bases). Germline CDR1 and CDR2: MNHNS and SASEGT. The CDR3 consists of 16 residues. V shed 3 bases and J shed 2 bases, with 17 bases lying between them. This chain's CDR3 is CASSESAGSGAYEQYF. The DNA for the CDR3 is TGTGCCAGCAGTGAGTCAGCGGGTTCTGGCGCCTACGAGCAGTACTTC.

This chain uses TRBV4-1 with TRBJ2-1, with 7 positions matching TRBD2. There are 15 residues in the CDR3. Unmatched junction bases numbered 11, after V lost 6 bases and J lost 6 bases. CDR1 MGHRA and CDR2 YSYEKL come from the germline V gene. Here the CDR3 reads CASSLSVGRANEQFF. In DNA, the CDR3 is TGCGCCAGCAGTCTCAGCGTGGGGAGGGCCAATGAGCAGTTCTTC.

This rearrangement joins TRBV3-1 (or the pseudogene TRBV3-2) to TRBJ1-1; D not certain. This CDR3 contains 13 residues. Trimming shortened V by 0 bases and J by 0 bases, and 2 bases separated the two germline ends. CDR1 is LGHDT, CDR2 YNNKEL, per germline (reference sequence). The CDR3 is CASSQDLNTEAFF. The CDR3 DNA sequence: TGTGCCAGCAGCCAAGATCTGAACACTGAAGCTTTCTTT.

This rearrangement joins TRBV5-5 to TRBJ2-2; D is possibly TRBD1 or TRBD2 (5 bases each). Trimming cost V 3 bases and J 1 base, with 13 bases left between them. The CDR3 is made up of 16 amino acids. Per the germline V gene, CDR1 is SGHKS and CDR2 is YYEKEE (reference sequence). The DNA of the CDR3 is TGTGCCAGCAGCTGGGAGACAGCTGAGAACACCGGGGAGCTGTTTTTT. Its translation is CASSWETAENTGELFF.

V usage is TRBV11-3 and J usage is TRBJ2-3; TRBD1 matches 9 bases. Trimming at V came to 5 bases and at J to 1 base, leaving 1 base not matched to a gene. Germline values: CDR1 SGHNT, CDR2 YENEEA. There are 14 residues in the CDR3. The CDR3 spells CASSGQGRTDTQYF. The DNA for the CDR3 is TGTGCCAGCAGCGGACAGGGGCGCACAGATACGCAGTATTTT.

The rearrangement uses TRBV28 and TRBJ1-1, with D hard to call. Germline CDR1 is MDHEN and CDR2 is SYDVKM. The CDR3 is 14 amino acids. With 3 bases removed from V and 7 bases from J, the gap between germline ends came to 15 bases. In DNA, the CDR3 is TGTGCCAGCAGTTTTCGGACGCAGGTCCGTGAAGCTTTCTTT. This gives the protein CASSFRTQVREAFF.

This clone has only a few counts. This sequence joins TRBV5-1 and TRBJ1-3, with D tentatively TRBD1 (5 bases). Germline values: CDR1 SGHRS, CDR2 YFSETQ. This CDR3 spans 14 amino acids. V lost 5 bases, J lost 4 bases, and 13 bases lay in between. In nucleotides, the CDR3 is TGCGCCAGCAGGATTCGGGGGTCGGGAAACACCATATATTTT. Its protein is CASRIRGSGNTIYF.

The chain has TRBV9 and TRBJ2-7, with D perhaps assigned TRBD1 or TRBD2 (5 bases each). The CDR3 has 15 amino acids. V lost 0 bases and J lost 3, with 13 bases in between. The germline gives CDR1 SGDLS, CDR2 YYNGEE. The CDR3 loop reads CASSVGGGTGYEQYF. CDR3 sequence (DNA): TGTGCCAGCAGCGTAGGAGGTGGGACCGGCTACGAGCAGTACTTC.

CDR3 amino acids: CASSSPPGQIYNEQFF. The DNA for the CDR3 is TGCGCCAGCAGCTCCCCACCGGGACAGATTTACAATGAGCAGTTCTTC. This chain joins TRBV5-1 and TRBJ2-1, with 7 bases that match TRBD1. The CDR3 is 16 amino acids. The V segment lost 3 bases and the J segment 4 bases; nucleotides outside the gene matches: 10. The V gene's germline CDR1 is SGHRS and CDR2 YFSETQ.

This chain links TRBV19 with TRBJ1-3, with unresolved D. The germline CDR1 and CDR2 sequences are LNHDA and SQIVND (reference sequence). V lost 9 bases, J lost 4 bases, and 19 bases lay in between. This CDR3 spans 15 amino acids. The CDR3 bases are TGTGCCAGCACCCTCTTAGTTGGATACGGAAACACCATATATTTT. It codes for CASTLLVGYGNTIYF.

The CDR3 region has the DNA TGTGCCAGTAGTCTCCGACTAGCGGGAGTAGCAGATACGCAGTATTTT. It yields the protein CASSLRLAGVADTQYF. This rearrangement joins TRBV19 to TRBJ2-3, with 12 bases matching TRBD2. V lost 5 bases, J lost 4 bases, and 7 bases stayed unmatched. The germline gives CDR1 LNHDA, CDR2 SQIVND (reference sequence). The CDR3 contains 16 residues.